Each of the 12 T cell receptor beta chains below was sequenced from the same sample in a study of OX40 agonist ivuxolimab in advanced cancers. TCRdb keeps only in-frame clones here, not all; method: immunoSEQ multiplex PCR. The table lists approximately 130,000 clones, 75% to 95% of them singletons. Specimen: CD4+ or CD8+ T cells sorted from blood, collected in a trial of the OX40 agonist ivuxolimab. Every receptor here comes from an adult with an advanced solid tumor such as melanoma, head and neck, liver or kidney cancer.

The CDR3 nucleotides read TGTGCCAGCACCCCGGGACAGGGCCCCTACAATGAGCAGTTCTTC. Translating it yields CASTPGQGPYNEQFF. J is TRBJ2-1 and V is TRBV6-4, with TRBD1 matching over 9 bases. Unmatched junction bases numbered 6, after V lost 7 bases and J lost 2 bases. This CDR3 spans 15 amino acids. In germline, CDR1 is MRHNA, CDR2 SNTAGT.

V usage is TRBV28 and J usage is TRBJ1-3; D call uncertain. V was trimmed by 6 bases and J by 0 bases, leaving 15 bases between them. CDR3 length: 16 residues. CDR1 and CDR2 (germline): MDHEN, SYDVKM. The CDR3 loop reads CASSPLDGSSGNTIYF. The CDR3 DNA reads TGTGCCAGCAGCCCCCTCGACGGGAGCTCTGGAAACACCATATATTTT. The whole variable domain, filled in from reference TRBV28 and TRBJ1-3, reads DVKVTQSSRYLVKRTGEKVFLECVQDMDHENMFWYRQDPGLGLRLIYFSYDVKMKEKGDIPEGYSVSREKKERFSLILESASTNQTSMYLCASSPLDGSSGNTIYFGEGSWLTVV.

The V call is TRBV7-2, the J call TRBJ1-4; 11 nucleotides agree with TRBD1. The CDR3 consists of 15 residues. After removal of 5 bases from V and 5 bases from J, the junction contained 4 bases not matched to a gene. From germline, CDR1 is SGHTA and CDR2 FQGNSA. The CDR3 protein is CASSQRTGGNEKLFF. CDR3 bases: TGTGCCAGCAGCCAACGGACAGGGGGCAATGAAAAACTGTTTTTT.

The chain is built from TRBV6-8 and TRBJ2-1; 8 nucleotides line up with TRBD2. This CDR3 region has 18 residues. CDR1 is MNHGY and CDR2 is SAAAGT in the germline V gene. V lost 3 bases and J lost 9; bases outside the gene matches: 19. The CDR3 DNA sequence: TGTGCCAGCAGTTATTCCCGAGACGAGCGGGAGCGGTGGGGTGAGCAGTTCTTC. As protein: CASSYSRDERERWGEQFF.

J is TRBJ2-3 and V is TRBV7-3; D may correspond to TRBD1 or TRBD2 (5 bases each). V was trimmed by 0 bases and J by 4 bases, leaving 11 bases between them. The CDR3 extends over 15 amino acids. The V gene's germline CDR1 is SGHTA and CDR2 FQGTGA. The CDR3 nucleotides read TGTGCCAGCAGCTTAACGAGGGGCTGGTCAGATACGCAGTATTTT. It translates to CASSLTRGWSDTQYF. The full variable domain, in which reference TRBV7-3 and TRBJ2-3 provide the parts outside the CDR3, is GAGVSQTPSNKVTEKGKYVELRCDPISGHTALYWYRQSLGQGPEFLIYFQGTGAADDSGLPNDRFFAVRPEGSVSTLKIQRTERGDSAVYLCASSLTRGWSDTQYFGPGTRLTVL.

The V and J genes are TRBV6-5 and TRBJ2-7; D is unclear. Deletions cut 4 bases from V and 3 bases from J, with 4 bases between. The CDR3 runs to 11 residues. Germline V CDR1 and CDR2: MNHEY, SVGAGI. CDR3 bases: TGTGCCAGCAGTTCCAACTACGAGCAGTACTTC. Residues: CASSSNYEQYF.

This clone was counted between two and nine times. The chain links TRBV14 to TRBJ1-4; perhaps TRBD1 as D (5 bases). The V gene's germline CDR1 is SGHDN and CDR2 FVKESK. The CDR3 totals 16 residues. Trimming left V 1 base short and J 0 bases short, with 9 bases between. The CDR3, as DNA: TGTGCCAGCAGCCAAGGAGGGACTGCAACTAATGAAAAACTGTTTTTT. Protein sequence: CASSQGGTATNEKLFF.

The chain uses TRBV19 and TRBJ2-5, with no clear D. V was clipped by 6 bases and J by 2 bases, with 4 bases between them. The V gene's germline CDR1 is LNHDA and CDR2 SQIVND (reference sequence). The CDR3 loop spans 11 amino acids. CDR3 sequence reads: CASRLQETQYF. The CDR3 bases are TGTGCCAGTAGATTGCAAGAGACCCAGTACTTC.

This clone came up once. V usage is TRBV5-5 and J usage is TRBJ1-2; D remains ambiguous. V was cut by 4 bases and J by 1 base, with 14 bases left in between. This CDR3 has 15 amino acids. The germline gives CDR1 SGHKS, CDR2 YYEKEE (reference sequence). For the CDR3, the DNA is TGTGCCAGCAGCACCCCAGCCGGAGGTAACTATGGCTACACCTTC. Protein: CASSTPAGGNYGYTF.

The chain uses TRBV28 and TRBJ2-1; 11 bases match TRBD2. Germline-derived CDR1 and CDR2 are MDHEN and SYDVKM. Trimming cost V 9 bases and J 0 bases; bases outside gene matches: 13. This CDR3 contains 18 residues. CDR3 nucleotides: TGTGCCAGTTCGTATAGCGGGAGGGCCAGGAGCTCCTACAATGAGCAGTTCTTC. Its translation is CASSYSGRARSSYNEQFF.

The genes are TRBV27 and TRBJ1-2; D is possibly TRBD1 (5 bases). Trimming took off 0 bases at V and 4 bases at J, with 9 bases between the two ends. CDR3 length: 14 residues. Germline V gives CDR1 MNHEY, CDR2 SMNVEV (reference sequence). CDR3 DNA: TGTGCCAGCAGTTTATCCAGGGACCTCTATGGCTACACCTTC. Its protein product is CASSLSRDLYGYTF.

The chain has TRBV7-8 and TRBJ2-1; D remains ambiguous. There are 14 residues in the CDR3. V was clipped by 2 bases and J by 9 bases, with 14 bases between them. CDR1 and CDR2 (germline): SGHVS, FQNEAQ. CDR3 in DNA: TGTGCCAGCAGCTTAACACTCGTCAGAGGTGAGCAGTTCTTC. It translates to CASSLTLVRGEQFF.